These T cell receptor beta chains were read from a single sample in a study of shared clonotypes between healthy human individuals. Sequencing was performed with immunoSEQ multiplex PCR; in TCRdb, only in-frame clones are kept and a portion is missing. Seen here are roughly 550,000 clones, about 95% observed once, and the top ten hold approximately 0.1%. Material for sequencing was naive CD8+ T cells sorted from blood. The receptors were sampled from a woman in her twenties or thirties in good health. Both conserved end residues are part of each CDR3. Each record gives: D gene, J gene, V gene, clone size, CDR3 DNA, CDR3 protein. D genes are given only for firm matches. Some rows have no size entry. The others give once, few or many, or a class for an expanded clone.

D: .; J: TRBJ1-1; V: TRBV10-2; size: .; DNA: TGCGCCAGCAGTGAGGGGGACATTGAAGCTTTCTTT; CDR3: CASSEGDIEAFF
D: TRBD1; J: TRBJ2-7; V: TRBV4-1; size: .; DNA: TGCGCCAGCAGCCAAGAGACAGGGGGCTACGAGCAGTACTTC; CDR3: CASSQETGGYEQYF
D: TRBD2; J: TRBJ2-1; V: TRBV11-3; size: .; DNA: TGTGCCAGCAGCCCTAGCGGCAATGAGCAGTTCTTC; CDR3: CASSPSGNEQFF
D: .; J: TRBJ1-1; V: TRBV11-2; size: once; DNA: TGTGCCAGCAGCTTAGAGGGTCCGGGGGGGAACACTGAAGCTTTCTTT; CDR3: CASSLEGPGGNTEAFF
D: TRBD2; J: TRBJ2-2; V: TRBV2; size: .; DNA: TGTGCCAGCAGGACCCGACTAGCGGGAGTTACCGGGGAGCTGTTTTTT; CDR3: CASRTRLAGVTGELFF
D: .; J: TRBJ2-3; V: TRBV10-3; size: .; DNA: TGTGCCATCAGTGCCCCCTCCGGGACACCAATCACAGATACGCAGTATTTT; CDR3: CAISAPSGTPITDTQYF
D: .; J: TRBJ2-3; V: TRBV14; size: .; DNA: TGTGCCAGCAGCCAAGATGCGCGGAGCACAGATACGCAGTATTTT; CDR3: CASSQDARSTDTQYF
D: .; J: TRBJ2-2; V: TRBV28; size: .; DNA: TGTGCCAGCAGTTTAGAGGAGGCAACCGGGGAGCTGTTTTTT; CDR3: CASSLEEATGELFF
D: .; J: TRBJ2-1; V: TRBV2; size: .; DNA: TGTGCCAGCAGTGAAATAGGTCCCGCGCTTGAGCAGTTCTTC; CDR3: CASSEIGPALEQFF
D: TRBD2; J: TRBJ2-3; V: TRBV28; size: .; DNA: TGTGCCAGGGAGTTAAGGCTAGCGGGATCTCATGATACGCAGTATTTT; CDR3: CARELRLAGSHDTQYF
D: TRBD2; J: TRBJ2-3; V: TRBV7-2; size: .; DNA: TGTGCCAGCAGCCCAGGACTAGCGGGAGTGTTAGATACGCAGTATTTT; CDR3: CASSPGLAGVLDTQYF
D: TRBD2; J: TRBJ2-7; V: TRBV11-2; size: .; DNA: TGTGCCAGCAGCTTAACGGGGGGCTACGAGCAGTACTTC; CDR3: CASSLTGGYEQYF
D: .; J: TRBJ2-2; V: TRBV28; size: .; DNA: TGTGCCAGCAGTTTTAGTGGGGCGAACACCGGGGAGCTGTTTTTT; CDR3: CASSFSGANTGELFF
D: .; J: TRBJ1-2; V: TRBV6-5; size: .; DNA: TGTGCCAGCAGTCCTCCGGGCAACGACTACACCTTC; CDR3: CASSPPGNDYTF
D: .; J: TRBJ2-5; V: TRBV30; size: .; DNA: TGTGCCTGGAGTGTTTCACAAGCTTACCAAGAGACCCAGTACTTC; CDR3: CAWSVSQAYQETQYF
D: .; J: TRBJ1-5; V: TRBV30; size: .; DNA: TGTGCCTGGAGTCTAGGAGGTAACCCCGGCAATCAGCCCCAGCATTTT; CDR3: CAWSLGGNPGNQPQHF
D: TRBD1; J: TRBJ2-7; V: TRBV19; size: .; DNA: TGTGCCAGTAGTATCGGGACAGGCCCTGCCTACGAGCAGTACTTC; CDR3: CASSIGTGPAYEQYF
D: .; J: TRBJ2-1; V: TRBV18; size: .; DNA: TGTGCCAGCTCACCTGAAAAAGGAGCCCGATACAATGAGCAGTTCTTC; CDR3: CASSPEKGARYNEQFF
D: .; J: TRBJ1-3; V: TRBV2; size: .; DNA: TGTGCCAGCAGTGAATTGTTAGGTCGTGCTGGAAACACCATATATTTT; CDR3: CASSELLGRAGNTIYF
D: .; J: TRBJ1-4; V: TRBV30; size: .; DNA: TGTGCCTGGGGCCGGCCGGCAACTAATGAAAAACTGTTTTTT; CDR3: CAWGRPATNEKLFF
D: TRBD1; J: TRBJ2-7; V: TRBV27; size: .; DNA: TGTGCCAGCAGTTTACATCCCGGGACAGGGAAGTCCTACGAGCAGTACTTC; CDR3: CASSLHPGTGKSYEQYF
D: .; J: TRBJ2-7; V: TRBV5-8; size: .; DNA: TGTGCCAGCAGACCAGATCGGGACGGACCTTCCTACGAGCAGTACTTC; CDR3: CASRPDRDGPSYEQYF
D: .; J: TRBJ1-5; V: TRBV6-1; size: once; DNA: TGTGCCAGCAGTGAGCCCAGACGAAGCAATCAGCCCCAGCATTTT; CDR3: CASSEPRRSNQPQHF
D: TRBD1; J: TRBJ2-7; V: TRBV5-8; size: .; DNA: TGTGCCAGCAGCTTGGGGGACAGGGCAGGCGAGCAGTACTTC; CDR3: CASSLGDRAGEQYF
D: TRBD2; J: TRBJ2-3; V: TRBV7-8; size: .; DNA: TGTGCCAGCAGCCATCATGTAGCGGGAGAGTCAGATACGCAGTATTTT; CDR3: CASSHHVAGESDTQYF
D: .; J: TRBJ1-4; V: TRBV7-9; size: .; DNA: TGTGCCAGCAGCCCATCGATACAGGGTGTATATGAAAAACTGTTTTTT; CDR3: CASSPSIQGVYEKLFF
D: TRBD1; J: TRBJ2-7; V: TRBV28; size: once; DNA: TGTGCCAGCAGTGCCCTACAGGGGGTCTCCTACGAGCAGTACTTC; CDR3: CASSALQGVSYEQYF
D: TRBD1; J: TRBJ1-1; V: TRBV27; size: once; DNA: TGTGCCAGCAGTTTATCTCAGACAGGGGGGACTGAAGCTTTCTTT; CDR3: CASSLSQTGGTEAFF
D: .; J: TRBJ1-1; V: TRBV19; size: .; DNA: TGTGCCACCTTGGCCACAGGGCTCACTGAAGCTTTCTTT; CDR3: CATLATGLTEAFF
D: .; J: TRBJ2-3; V: TRBV10-1; size: once; DNA: TGCGCCAGCAGTGAATTTAGAAGTACGCAGTATTTT; CDR3: CASSEFRSTQYF
D: .; J: TRBJ2-7; V: TRBV30; size: .; DNA: TGTGCCTGGAGTACAGGGTACGAGCAGTACTTT; CDR3: CAWSTGYEQYF
D: .; J: TRBJ2-1; V: TRBV7-7; size: .; DNA: TGTGCCAGCAGCCCCGGGGAGAGCTCCTACAATGAGCAGTTCTTC; CDR3: CASSPGESSYNEQFF
D: TRBD2; J: TRBJ2-7; V: TRBV13; size: .; DNA: TGTGCCAGCAGCGCCCGGACTAGCGGGGCATCCTCCTACGAGCAGTACTTC; CDR3: CASSARTSGASSYEQYF
D: .; J: TRBJ2-1; V: TRBV9; size: .; DNA: TGTGCCAGCAGCGTCGACTCGTTACGAACCTACAATGAGCAGTTCTTC; CDR3: CASSVDSLRTYNEQFF
D: .; J: TRBJ2-7; V: TRBV6-5; size: .; DNA: TGTGCCAGCACCTCGGAGCTATACGAGCAGTACTTC; CDR3: CASTSELYEQYF
D: .; J: TRBJ2-7; V: TRBV2; size: .; DNA: TGTGCCAGCAGTGAATCGTGGGGTGGAGGGACCTACGAGCAGTACTTC; CDR3: CASSESWGGGTYEQYF
D: .; J: TRBJ1-2; V: TRBV16; size: .; DNA: TGTGCCAGCAGCCAATCTCGTCAGGGCTATGGCTACACCTTC; CDR3: CASSQSRQGYGYTF
D: .; J: TRBJ2-1; V: TRBV27; size: .; DNA: TGTGCCAGCTCTGATTGGGACAATTACAATGAGCAGTTCTTC; CDR3: CASSDWDNYNEQFF
D: .; J: TRBJ2-7; V: TRBV5-6; size: .; DNA: TGTGCCAGCAGCTATGCGACACCGATCTACGAGCAGTACTTC; CDR3: CASSYATPIYEQYF
D: TRBD1; J: TRBJ1-2; V: TRBV19; size: once; DNA: TGTGCCAGTAGTCCGGGACAGGGAAACTATGGCTACACCTTC; CDR3: CASSPGQGNYGYTF
D: .; J: TRBJ2-1; V: TRBV10-2; size: .; DNA: TGCGCCAGCAGTGAGGCCCTCAATGAGCAGTTCTTC; CDR3: CASSEALNEQFF
D: TRBD2; J: TRBJ2-1; V: TRBV29-1; size: once; DNA: TGCAGCGTTGAATCGGTTCGGACTAGCGGGATCAAGAATGAGCAGTTCTTC; CDR3: CSVESVRTSGIKNEQFF
D: .; J: TRBJ2-7; V: TRBV2; size: .; DNA: TGTGTCAGCAGGGACTTGGGATCCTACGAGCAGTACTTC; CDR3: CVSRDLGSYEQYF
D: .; J: TRBJ2-3; V: TRBV29-1; size: .; DNA: TGCAGCGTTGCCCCGACCGGGTTAACAAGCACAGATACGCAGTATTTT; CDR3: CSVAPTGLTSTDTQYF
D: .; J: TRBJ2-7; V: TRBV29-1; size: .; DNA: TGCAGCGTGGCAGGGTCTACCTACGAGCAGTACTTC; CDR3: CSVAGSTYEQYF